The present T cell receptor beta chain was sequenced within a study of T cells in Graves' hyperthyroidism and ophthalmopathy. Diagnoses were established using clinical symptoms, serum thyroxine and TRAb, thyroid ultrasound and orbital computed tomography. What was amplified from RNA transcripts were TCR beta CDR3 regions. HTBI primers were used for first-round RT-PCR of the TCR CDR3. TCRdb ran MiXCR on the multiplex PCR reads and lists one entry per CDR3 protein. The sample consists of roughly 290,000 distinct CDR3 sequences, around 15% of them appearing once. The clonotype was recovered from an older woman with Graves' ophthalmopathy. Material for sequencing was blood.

Here the CDR3 reads CASSSLAGKGGAKNIQYF. Written as DNA, the CDR3 is TGTGCCAGCAGCTCTCTAGCGGGAAAGGGAGGGGCCAAAAACATTCAGTACTTC. The chain employs TRBV5-4 and TRBJ2-4; 9 nucleotides line up with TRBD2. Per the germline V gene, CDR1 is SGHNT and CDR2 is YYREEE (reference sequence). Trimming at V came to 3 bases and at J to 1 base, leaving 11 bases not matched to a gene. The CDR3 is 18 amino acids.